This is a list of T cell receptor beta chains from one sample in a study of cytomegalovirus exposure and HLA in healthy donors. The protocol was immunoSEQ multiplex PCR, while the TCRdb copy is restricted to in-frame clones and leaves out a portion. Found here are 65,000 to 90,000 clones, 60% to 80% of them singletons; the top ten hold 9% to 14%. Source material: PBMCs. The receptors were sampled from a woman aged 40-49 years in good health and CMV-seropositive. The CDR3 runs from the conserved cysteine through the conserved F or W.

V gene,J gene,CDR3 protein
TRBV12-5,TRBJ1-4,CASGLGATNEKLFF
TRBV5-5,TRBJ1-1,CASSLGDRVQAFF
TRBV2,TRBJ2-3,CASSAAPRGTQYF
TRBV5-1,TRBJ1-1,CASSPSTAEAFF
TRBV14,TRBJ2-1,CASSHYYRASSYNEQFF
TRBV2,TRBJ1-2,CASRALIGTEYGYTF
TRBV5-4,TRBJ2-7,CASSMGGAGGLAGTYEQYF
TRBV5-4,TRBJ2-1,CASSSGLLRAYNEQFF
TRBV5-1,TRBJ1-3,CASSFLGSGTGNTIYF
TRBV5-4,TRBJ2-7,CASSSPTSSYEQYF
TRBV2,TRBJ1-2,CASSSGTGNYGYTF
TRBV18,TRBJ2-7,CASSPPGLAGGDEQYF
TRBV7-9,TRBJ1-1,CASSFQENTEAFF
TRBV7-6,TRBJ2-1,CASSVGTSVYNEQFF
TRBV9,TRBJ1-2,CASSGGQYYGYTF
TRBV5-1,TRBJ1-1,CASSEESGAGAEAFF
TRBV23-1,TRBJ1-5,CASSPRGNTYSNQPQHF
TRBV7-3,TRBJ2-5,CASSFSGTSEETQYF
TRBV2,TRBJ1-6,CASSADSIHNSPLHF
TRBV2,TRBJ1-1,CASSSPFVWGHTEAFF
TRBV6-5,TRBJ2-7,CATGLPGGYEQYF
TRBV19,TRBJ2-5,CASSLGASGAGPQETQYF